The 10 T cell receptor beta chains listed next were all sequenced from one sample in a study of shared clonotypes between healthy human individuals. Produced via immunoSEQ multiplex PCR; TCRdb's table is partial and in-frame only. The profile covers 550,000 to 700,000 clones, with about three quarters appearing a single time and around 1.7% taken by the ten largest. Sequenced sample: memory CD4+ T cells sorted from blood. As to subset: CD45RA-negative fraction. The receptor set was obtained from a woman between 25 and 40 years old in good health.

This clone has only a few counts. Other nucleotide sequences in the sample specify the same CDR3. The J gene is TRBJ1-1, the V gene TRBV6-5; D is unresolved. V shed 5 bases and J shed 1 base, with 11 bases lying between them. This CDR3 spans 14 amino acids. Per the germline V gene, CDR1 is MNHEY and CDR2 is SVGAGI. The CDR3 coding sequence is TGTGCCAGCAGTCCCCGGACTGGGAACACTGAAGCTTTCTTT. This gives the protein CASSPRTGNTEAFF.

The gene calls are TRBV19 and TRBJ2-5; 8 nucleotides agree with TRBD2. The CDR3 has 15 residues. J was trimmed by 3 bases and V by 3 bases; bases with no gene match: 6. Germline V gene sequence: CDR1 LNHDA, CDR2 SQIVND (reference sequence). The DNA of the CDR3 is TGTGCCAGTAGTATTACTAGCGGAGCAAAAGAGACCCAGTACTTC. Protein: CASSITSGAKETQYF.

The J gene is TRBJ2-3, the V gene TRBV5-1, with a weak D call TRBD1 (5 bases). This CDR3 comprises 16 residues. Trimming left V 1 base short and J 2 bases short, with 14 bases between. The germline V gene encodes CDR1 SGHRS and CDR2 YFSETQ. CDR3 coding DNA: TGCGCCAGCAGCTTGAAAGGGGAACTTTTCACAGATACGCAGTATTTT. Translating gives CASSLKGELFTDTQYF.

The chain joins TRBV11-2 to TRBJ2-3; D gene uncertain. Between the trimmed V and J ends, which lost 1 base and 5 bases, there was a span of 7 bases. Germline assignment: CDR1 SGHAT and CDR2 FQNNGV. This CDR3 region has 13 residues. CDR3 bases: TGTGCCAGCAGCTTAGGGGATCAAGATACGCAGTATTTT. Protein sequence: CASSLGDQDTQYF. Filled out from reference TRBV11-2 and TRBJ2-3, the complete variable domain reads EAGVAQSPRYKIIEKRQSVAFWCNPISGHATLYWYQQILGQGPKLLIQFQNNGVVDDSQLPKDRFSAERLKGVDSTLKIQPAKLEDSAVYLCASSLGDQDTQYFGPGTRLTVL.

The chain employs TRBV28 and TRBJ2-7; D is unclear. The V and J ends lost 7 bases and 2 bases respectively, with 9 bases between them. The germline V gene has CDR1 MDHEN and CDR2 SYDVKM. The CDR3 consists of 12 residues. The CDR3 here is CASKGYTYEQYF. CDR3 DNA sequence: TGTGCCAGCAAAGGGTATACCTACGAGCAGTACTTC.

This clone was observed a handful of times. V and J are TRBV10-3 and TRBJ2-5; weak D call: TRBD1 (6 bases). The V end was cut by 1 base, the J end by 5 bases, with 20 bases between. CDR1 is ENHRY, CDR2 SYGVKD, per germline. The CDR3 totals 17 residues. This CDR3 reads CAISEFNLGQPGETQYF. The CDR3 nucleotides are TGTGCCATCAGTGAGTTTAACCTAGGACAGCCTGGGGAGACCCAGTACTTC.

On this clone: A much larger clone lies one base from this, so it may be a read error. V gene TRBV6-5 combines with J gene TRBJ1-2, with 12 bases fitting TRBD1. The germline CDR1 and CDR2 sequences are MNHEY and SVGAGI. The CDR3 extends over 16 amino acids. V gave up 4 bases and J gave up 8 bases; unmatched junction bases: 11. The CDR3 here is CASSCSAGTGGQGYTF. Here the CDR3 DNA reads TGTGCCAGCAGTTGCTCGGCCGGGACAGGGGGCCAGGGCTACACCTTC.

The V and J genes are TRBV5-1 and TRBJ2-5; TRBD2 might be the D (5 bases). The CDR3 sequence is 14 residues long. Trimming removed 4 bases at V and 8 bases at J, with 18 bases between. CDR1 is SGHRS and CDR2 is YFSETQ in the germline V gene. CDR3 sequence reads: CASSPNAGLDTQYF. For the CDR3, the DNA is TGCGCCAGCAGCCCCAACGCGGGTTTAGATACCCAGTACTTC.

This clone appeared once. The gene calls are TRBV2 and TRBJ2-1, with D perhaps matching TRBD2 (6 bases). CDR1 is SNHLY and CDR2 is FYNNEI in the germline V gene. The V gene lost 1 base and the J gene lost 11 bases, with 18 bases spanning the gap. This CDR3 is 15 amino acids long. Written as DNA, the CDR3 is TGTGCCAGCAGTGAAGAGCCTAGCGCTTATTCGCAGCAGTTCTTC. This codes for CASSEEPSAYSQQFF.

There are a few counts of this clone. The rearrangement uses TRBV30 and TRBJ2-1, with D maybe TRBD2 (5 bases). The V gene lost 4 bases and the J gene lost 6 bases, with 19 bases spanning the gap. The CDR3 extends over 15 amino acids. Germline V gives CDR1 GTSNPN, CDR2 SVGIG (reference sequence). The DNA for the CDR3 is TGTGCCTGGACTCATCCCGCACTTGGGAGCAATGAGCAGTTCTTC. This sequence encodes CAWTHPALGSNEQFF.